This passage covers 19 T cell receptor beta chains from one sample sequenced in a study of CD8 T cells in ankylosing spondylitis. TCRdb reanalysed the 5' RACE reads using MiXCR and keeps one entry per CDR3 protein. The table records roughly 120,000 distinct CDR3 sequences, around 7% of them present only once. Sequencing was done on a sample of blood, either unsorted or a sorted T cell fraction (not recorded which). All receptors come from a male donor with ankylosing spondylitis or in good health (not recorded which).

This clonotype was seen more than once but under ten times. This chain joins TRBV29-1 and TRBJ1-4; weak D call: TRBD1 (5 bases). The germline V gene encodes CDR1 SQVTM and CDR2 ANQGSEA. The CDR3 spans 14 residues. The V and J ends lost 6 bases and 7 bases respectively, with 18 bases between them. CDR3 sequence (DNA): TGCAGCGTCGGGGAAGCAGGGTTCGGTGAAAAACTGTTTTTT. Its protein product is CSVGEAGFGEKLFF.

This clonotype has ten or more counts. The CDR3 here is CSVGLAGSTGELFF. CDR3 sequence (DNA): TGCAGCGTGGGCCTAGCGGGGAGCACCGGGGAGCTGTTTTTT. This chain links TRBV20-1 with TRBJ2-2; 9 positions agree with TRBD2. CDR1 is DFQATT and CDR2 is SNEGSKA in the germline V gene (reference sequence). This CDR3 has 14 residues.

This clonotype was detected many times. V usage is TRBV20-1 and J usage is TRBJ2-5, with a tentative D call TRBD1 (5 bases). Germline V gene data show CDR1 as DFQATT and CDR2 as SNEGSKA (reference sequence). The CDR3 contains 15 residues. The V end lost 4 bases, the J end lost 2 bases, and 17 bases lay between the germline ends. The CDR3 loop is CSAIDPDRAQETQYF. DNA of the CDR3: TGCAGTGCTATAGACCCTGACAGAGCTCAAGAGACCCAGTACTTC.

Many counts were recorded for this clonotype. The V and J genes are TRBV12-3 or TRBV12-4 and TRBJ2-1; 8 bases are a match to TRBD2. The CDR3 loop spans 22 amino acids. J lost 6 bases, V lost 3 bases, and 28 bases had no gene match. CDR3 coding DNA: TGTGCCAGCAGTTTGGATACCTCGGGCCTCTCTGGGCGGGGGGTTCCATCCAATGAGCAGTTCTTC. Its translation is CASSLDTSGLSGRGVPSNEQFF.

The V and J genes are TRBV5-1 and TRBJ2-1; 13 nucleotides align to TRBD2. CDR3 size: 14 residues. The V segment lost 5 bases and the J segment 7 bases; nucleotides outside the gene matches: 3. CDR1 and CDR2 from the germline V gene are SGHRS and YFSETQ. CDR3 region: CASRAGLAGNEQFF. The CDR3 DNA reads TGCGCCAGCAGGGCGGGACTAGCGGGAAATGAGCAGTTCTTC. The whole variable domain, filled in from reference TRBV5-1 and TRBJ2-1, reads KAGVTQTPRYLIKTRGQQVTLSCSPISGHRSVSWYQQTPGQGLQFLFEYFSETQRNKGNFPGRFSGRQFSNSRSEMNVSTLELGDSALYLCASRAGLAGNEQFFGPGTRLTVL.

This clonotype was detected ten times or more. The chain uses TRBV5-5 and TRBJ2-3; tentatively, D is TRBD1 or TRBD2 (6 bases each). CDR1 and CDR2 (germline): SGHKS, YYEKEE (reference sequence). CDR3 size: 15 residues. Trimming removed 1 base at V and 3 bases at J, with 12 bases between. CDR3 sequence: CASSLTWGATDTQYF. CDR3 DNA sequence: TGTGCCAGCAGCTTGACGTGGGGGGCTACAGATACGCAGTATTTT.

The table lists this clonotype with many counts. V is TRBV7-9 and J is TRBJ2-7; TRBD1 matches 10 bases. The CDR3 has 15 amino acids. In germline, CDR1 is SEHNR, CDR2 FQNEAQ (reference sequence). V lost 5 bases to trimming and J lost 6 bases; unmatched junction nucleotides: 10. The chain's CDR3 is CASSPGQGDVGEQYF. In DNA, the CDR3 is TGTGCCAGCAGCCCCGGACAGGGGGATGTGGGCGAGCAGTACTTC.

This clonotype was recorded at least ten times. V and J are TRBV10-3 and TRBJ2-1, with 16 bases identical to TRBD2. There are 15 residues in the CDR3. Per the germline V gene, CDR1 is ENHRY and CDR2 is SYGVKD. Losses at the gene ends were 6 bases for V and 8 bases for J; bases not matched to a gene: 4. CDR3 region: CAISGTSGGAYEQFF. CDR3 nucleotides: TGTGCCATCAGCGGGACTAGCGGGGGGGCATATGAGCAGTTCTTC.

The table lists this clonotype with many counts. The rearrangement links TRBV27 to TRBJ1-6; 8 bases fit TRBD1. Germline CDR1 MNHEY, CDR2 SMNVEV (reference sequence). After removal of 3 bases from V and 1 base from J, the junction contained 5 bases not matched to a gene. The length of the CDR3 is 17 residues. The CDR3 DNA sequence: TGTGCCAGCAGTTTGATAACAGGGGGGTCCTATAATTCACCCCTCCACTTT. Protein sequence: CASSLITGGSYNSPLHF.

This clonotype was detected many times. This chain connects TRBV7-9 to TRBJ2-4, with 7 bases fitting TRBD1. This CDR3 has 17 amino acids. Per germline, CDR1 SEHNR and CDR2 FQNEAQ (reference sequence). Trimming cost V 5 bases and J 0 bases; bases outside gene matches: 10. The DNA of the CDR3 is TGTGCCAGCAGCGATACGCGACAGGGTTTAGCCAAAAACATTCAGTACTTC. Protein: CASSDTRQGLAKNIQYF. The full variable domain, with the rest looked up from reference TRBV7-9 and TRBJ2-4, is DTGVSQNPRHKITKRGQNVTFRCDPISEHNRLYWYRQTLGQGPEFLTYFQNEAQLEKSRLLSDRFSAERPKGSFSTLEIQRTEQGDSAMYLCASSDTRQGLAKNIQYFGAGTRLSVL.

This clonotype was recorded many times. The V call is TRBV5-5, the J call TRBJ2-3; D is unresolved. Trimming stripped 1 base from V and 2 bases from J, with 8 bases between. The CDR3 loop spans 14 amino acids. The V gene's germline CDR1 is SGHKS and CDR2 YYEKEE (reference sequence). CDR3 amino acids: CASSLYGDTDTQYF. CDR3 sequence (DNA): TGTGCCAGCAGCTTGTATGGGGACACAGATACGCAGTATTTT.

The table lists this clonotype with many counts. The chain combines TRBV5-1 with TRBJ2-5; 7 bases match TRBD1. V trimming: 3 bases; J trimming: 7 bases; junction bases outside the gene matches: 12. CDR1 is SGHRS, CDR2 YFSETQ, per germline. The CDR3 has 15 residues. Here the CDR3 reads CASSWGQLNEGTQYF. For the CDR3, the DNA is TGCGCCAGCAGCTGGGGACAGCTGAATGAGGGGACCCAGTACTTC. The full variable domain, its missing parts supplied by reference TRBV5-1 and TRBJ2-5, is KAGVTQTPRYLIKTRGQQVTLSCSPISGHRSVSWYQQTPGQGLQFLFEYFSETQRNKGNFPGRFSGRQFSNSRSEMNVSTLELGDSALYLCASSWGQLNEGTQYFGPGTRLLVL.

This clonotype was observed many times. The chain recombines TRBV20-1 with TRBJ2-7, with TRBD2 matching over 11 bases. CDR3 size: 15 residues. Unmatched junction bases numbered 11, after V lost 6 bases and J lost 4 bases. Per the germline V gene, CDR1 is DFQATT and CDR2 is SNEGSKA (reference sequence). The CDR3 is CSATTPTSGGYEQYF. CDR3 nucleotides: TGCAGTGCCACCACACCCACTAGCGGGGGTTACGAGCAGTACTTC.

There are many counts of this clonotype. The chain uses TRBV7-8 and TRBJ1-2; D is possibly TRBD1 (6 bases). This CDR3 spans 15 amino acids. Germline assignment: CDR1 SGHVS and CDR2 FQNEAQ. Trimming pared 3 bases from V and 4 bases from J, leaving 15 bases between. This CDR3 is CASSLGGTGIYGYTF. In DNA, the CDR3 is TGTGCCAGCAGCTTGGGTGGTACAGGGATCTATGGCTACACCTTC.

This clonotype was seen ten or more times. The chain has TRBV19 and TRBJ1-1; no clear D. The CDR3 sequence is 18 residues long. Trimming left V 0 bases short and J 1 base short, with 18 bases between. From germline, CDR1 is LNHDA and CDR2 SQIVND (reference sequence). This CDR3 reads CASSIDFPRVATNTEAFF. DNA for the CDR3: TGTGCCAGTAGTATAGATTTCCCTAGGGTGGCGACGAACACTGAAGCTTTCTTT.

In its sample, this clonotype was seen many times. The chain recombines TRBV5-1 with TRBJ1-6; D not certain. The CDR3 has 15 residues. Germline lookup yields CDR1 SGHRS and CDR2 YFSETQ. V was pared by 0 bases and J by 6 bases, with 10 bases between. CDR3 sequence reads: CASSLAAESNSPLHF. CDR3 nucleotides: TGCGCCAGCAGCTTGGCGGCAGAGTCTAATTCACCCCTCCACTTT.

The table lists this clonotype with many counts. The chain has TRBV2 and TRBJ2-7; the D gene could be TRBD1 or TRBD2 (5 bases each). This CDR3 spans 13 amino acids. V was shortened by 5 bases and J by 4 bases, with 12 bases between the two germline ends. CDR1 is SNHLY, CDR2 FYNNEI, per germline. CDR3 nucleotide sequence: TGTGCCAGCAGTCGAAGGGACGAGTACGAGCAGTACTTC. It codes for CASSRRDEYEQYF. Drawing the rest from reference TRBV2 and TRBJ2-7, the complete variable domain is EPEVTQTPSHQVTQMGQEVILRCVPISNHLYFYWYRQILGQKVEFLVSFYNNEISEKSEIFDDQFSVERPDGSNFTLKIRSTKLEDSAMYFCASSRRDEYEQYFGPGTRLTVT.

This chain uses TRBV5-1 with TRBJ1-2, with 11 bases fitting TRBD1. The V gene end was trimmed by 3 bases and the J gene end by 4 bases; junction bases not matched to a gene: 5. From germline, CDR1 is SGHRS and CDR2 YFSETQ. CDR3 length: 15 residues. The CDR3 region is CASSSGQGVTYGYTF. The CDR3 region has the DNA TGCGCCAGCAGCTCGGGACAGGGGGTAACCTATGGCTACACCTTC.

This clonotype was counted ten times or more. V and J are TRBV7-2 and TRBJ2-7; no reliable D call. V was clipped by 2 bases and J by 6 bases, with 5 bases between them. CDR1 and CDR2 (germline): SGHTA, FQGNSA. The CDR3 runs 11 residues. CDR3 loop: CASSLIGEQYF. CDR3 sequence (DNA): TGTGCCAGCAGCTTAATCGGCGAGCAGTACTTC.